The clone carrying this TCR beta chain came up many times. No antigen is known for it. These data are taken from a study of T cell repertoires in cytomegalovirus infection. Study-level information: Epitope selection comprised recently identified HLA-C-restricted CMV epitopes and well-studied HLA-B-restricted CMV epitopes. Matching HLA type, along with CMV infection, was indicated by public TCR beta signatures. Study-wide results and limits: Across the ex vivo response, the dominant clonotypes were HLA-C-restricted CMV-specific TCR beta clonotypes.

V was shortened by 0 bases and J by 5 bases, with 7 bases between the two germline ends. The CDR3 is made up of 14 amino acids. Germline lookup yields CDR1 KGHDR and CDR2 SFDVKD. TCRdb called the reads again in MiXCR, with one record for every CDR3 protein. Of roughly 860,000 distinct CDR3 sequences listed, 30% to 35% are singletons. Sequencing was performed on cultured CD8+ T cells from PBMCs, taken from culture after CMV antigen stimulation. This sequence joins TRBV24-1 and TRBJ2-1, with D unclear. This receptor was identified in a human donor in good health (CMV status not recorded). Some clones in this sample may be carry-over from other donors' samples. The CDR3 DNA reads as TGTGCCACCAGTGATTTGCCCCCTCACAATGAGCAGTTCTTC. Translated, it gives CATSDLPPHNEQFF.